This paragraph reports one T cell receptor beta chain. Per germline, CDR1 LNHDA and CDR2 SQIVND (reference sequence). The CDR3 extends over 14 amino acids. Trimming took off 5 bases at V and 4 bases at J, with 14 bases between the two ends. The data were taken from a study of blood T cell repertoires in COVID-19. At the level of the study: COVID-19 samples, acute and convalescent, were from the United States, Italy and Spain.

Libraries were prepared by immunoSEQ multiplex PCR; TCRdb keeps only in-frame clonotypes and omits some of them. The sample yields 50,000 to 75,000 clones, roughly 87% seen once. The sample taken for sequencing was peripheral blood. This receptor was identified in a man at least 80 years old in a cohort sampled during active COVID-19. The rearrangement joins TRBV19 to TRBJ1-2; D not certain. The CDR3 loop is CASSASGLTYGYTF. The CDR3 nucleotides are TGTGCCAGTAGTGCAAGCGGGTTAACCTATGGCTACACCTTC. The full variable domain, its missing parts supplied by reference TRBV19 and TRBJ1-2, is DGGITQSPKYLFRKEGQNVTLSCEQNLNHDAMYWYRQDPGQGLRLIYYSQIVNDFQKGDIAEGYSVSREKKESFPLTVTSAQKNPTAFYLCASSASGLTYGYTFGSGTRLTVV.